The 21 T cell receptor beta chains presented below share a single source sample, sequenced in a study of post-analysis software for immune sequencing data. Study results and limitations: Roughly five TRBV segments were significantly more frequent in patients than in controls. TRBV5-6, TRBV5-1 and TRBV20-1 were among these segments.

Presence of unique molecular identifiers characterized the TCR beta cDNA libraries. Each CDR3 protein gets one entry after TCRdb re-called the PCR reads with MiXCR. Of hundreds of thousands of distinct CDR3 sequences in the sample, about 27% are singletons; the top ten hold about 0.5%. These TCRs are of unknown antigen specificity. Material for sequencing was blood. These TCRs come from a girl aged 10-17 years with multiple sclerosis.

This chain joins TRBV5-6 and TRBJ1-1; no clear D. V lost 1 base and J lost 5, with 12 bases in between. CDR3 length equals 14 residues. Looked up from germline, CDR1 is SGHDT and CDR2 is YYEEEE. The DNA for the CDR3 is TGTGCCAGCAGCTTGTCTGGGGTGCGGACTGAAGCTTTCTTT. It encodes CASSLSGVRTEAFF.

This sequence joins TRBV20-1 and TRBJ2-1, with 7 positions matching TRBD2. The CDR3 is made up of 13 amino acids. The V gene end was trimmed by 2 bases and the J gene end by 4 bases; junction bases not matched to a gene: 2. CDR1 and CDR2 (germline): DFQATT, SNEGSKA (reference sequence). This chain's CDR3 is CSARLAEYNEQFF. For the CDR3, the DNA is TGCAGTGCTAGACTAGCGGAATACAATGAGCAGTTCTTC.

The chain is built from TRBV28 and TRBJ2-6, with D maybe TRBD2 (6 bases). The V end lost 3 bases, the J end lost 4 bases, and 16 bases lay between the germline ends. This CDR3 spans 17 amino acids. Germline V gene sequence: CDR1 MDHEN, CDR2 SYDVKM. CDR3 loop: CASSFAGPVSGANVLTF. The CDR3 nucleotides are TGTGCCAGCAGTTTTGCGGGGCCCGTGTCAGGGGCCAACGTCCTGACTTTC.

The chain is built from TRBV20-1 and TRBJ2-1; 10 bases are a match to TRBD2. The J segment lost 5 bases and the V segment lost 6 bases, leaving 7 bases of the junction unmatched. Germline V gene data show CDR1 as DFQATT and CDR2 as SNEGSKA (reference sequence). The length of the CDR3 is 14 residues. CDR3: CSALAGGIHNEQFF. CDR3 nucleotides: TGCAGTGCCTTAGCGGGGGGTATCCACAATGAGCAGTTCTTC.

The chain combines TRBV3-1 with TRBJ2-3; no definite D call. Germline loops: CDR1 LGHDT, CDR2 YNNKEL (reference sequence). Trimming left V 0 bases short and J 4 bases short, with 8 bases between. The CDR3 sequence is 14 residues long. CDR3 loop: CASSQDRRSDTQYF. The CDR3 bases are TGTGCCAGCAGCCAAGATAGGCGCTCAGATACGCAGTATTTT.

The chain carries TRBV6-6 and TRBJ1-6; a possible D gene is TRBD1 (6 bases). Germline V lookup: CDR1 MNHNY, CDR2 SVGAGI (reference sequence). This CDR3 is built from 16 residues. The V and J ends lost 3 bases and 8 bases respectively, with 17 bases between them. CDR3 coding DNA: TGTGCCAGCAGTTATTACCCAGGACAGCCGGATTCACCCCTCCACTTT. It encodes CASSYYPGQPDSPLHF.

The sample holds a few counts of this clonotype. The CDR3 sequence: CASRGRLAGESDTQYF. DNA for the CDR3: TGTGCCAGTCGCGGAAGACTAGCGGGAGAGTCAGATACGCAGTATTTT. This chain joins TRBV7-9 and TRBJ2-3; 12 positions agree with TRBD2. This CDR3 is built from 16 residues. The V and J ends lost 9 bases and 4 bases, in that order; junction bases with no gene match: 11. CDR1 is SEHNR, CDR2 FQNEAQ, per germline (reference sequence).

A few counts support this clonotype. This sequence joins TRBV12-3 or TRBV12-4 and TRBJ2-4, with D uncertain. The CDR3 totals 18 residues. Deletions cut 3 bases from V and 1 base from J, with 19 bases between. The CDR3 here is CASSFGLGTVFAKNIQYF. The CDR3 DNA is TGTGCCAGCAGTTTTGGGTTGGGTACAGTTTTTGCCAAAAACATTCAGTACTTC.

The V and J genes are TRBV6-2 or TRBV6-3 and TRBJ2-5; 11 positions match TRBD2. Unmatched junction bases numbered 6, after V lost 2 bases and J lost 4 bases. The CDR3 totals 16 residues. Germline CDR1 is MNHEY and CDR2 is SVGEGT. CDR3 region: CASSYHPGLAGETQYF. For the CDR3, the DNA is TGTGCCAGCAGTTACCACCCAGGACTAGCGGGAGAGACCCAGTACTTC.

In regard to this clonotype: This could be a read error, since a much larger clone is one nucleotide away. V is TRBV6-5 and J is TRBJ1-2, with a possible D match to TRBD1 (6 bases). Germline V gives CDR1 MNHEY, CDR2 SVGAGI. This CDR3 has 13 amino acids. Here the CDR3 DNA reads TGTGCCAGCAGTTACACCGGGGGCTATGGCTGCACCTTC. Its protein product is CASSYTGGYGCTF.

This clonotype was found a few times. The chain employs TRBV20-1 and TRBJ2-1; a possible D gene is TRBD1 (6 bases). CDR3 length: 17 residues. The V gene lost 0 bases and the J gene lost 0 bases, with 15 bases spanning the gap. Germline V gene data show CDR1 as DFQATT and CDR2 as SNEGSKA (reference sequence). CDR3 residues: CSARDVGGLGSYNEQFF. The CDR3 nucleotides read TGCAGTGCTAGAGATGTTGGGGGCTTGGGCTCCTACAATGAGCAGTTCTTC.

This clonotype was observed a few times. The gene calls are TRBV6-5 and TRBJ1-4; perhaps TRBD1 as D (5 bases). Germline V CDR1 and CDR2: MNHEY, SVGAGI. The CDR3 has 14 amino acids. V lost 7 bases and J lost 0, with 9 bases in between. The CDR3 here is CASTQGATNEKLFF. The CDR3 nucleotides are TGTGCCAGCACCCAGGGTGCAACTAATGAAAAACTGTTTTTT.

The chain has TRBV12-3 or TRBV12-4 and TRBJ1-1; 12 bases align to TRBD1. CDR3 length equals 17 residues. V trimming: 2 bases; J trimming: 0 bases; junction bases outside the gene matches: 4. The CDR3 region is CASSLSGTGGMNTEAFF. In DNA, the CDR3 is TGTGCCAGCAGTTTATCAGGGACAGGGGGCATGAACACTGAAGCTTTCTTT.

This clonotype appeared a few times. The rearrangement joins TRBV7-8 to TRBJ2-1, with D possibly matching TRBD2 (6 bases). The germline V and J ends were trimmed by 3 bases and 0 bases, with 15 bases remaining between them. CDR1 and CDR2 from the germline V gene are SGHVS and FQNEAQ. CDR3 length equals 17 residues. The CDR3 bases are TGTGCCAGCAGCTTCCCCGGAGCGGGTAGCTCCTACAATGAGCAGTTCTTC. Translated, it gives CASSFPGAGSSYNEQFF.

This clonotype appeared a few times. The chain recombines TRBV20-1 with TRBJ2-6, with D perhaps assigned TRBD1 or TRBD2 (5 bases each). CDR3 size: 16 residues. Per the germline V gene, CDR1 is DFQATT and CDR2 is SNEGSKA (reference sequence). Trimming left V 0 bases short and J 2 bases short, with 11 bases between. DNA for the CDR3: TGCAGTGCTAGAGATGGGGGAGTCGCTGGGGCCAACGTCCTGACTTTC. Amino acid sequence: CSARDGGVAGANVLTF.

A few counts support this clonotype. This chain connects TRBV20-1 to TRBJ2-1; 8 positions match TRBD2. This CDR3 comprises 16 residues. Trimming cost V 0 bases and J 8 bases; bases outside gene matches: 12. CDR1 DFQATT and CDR2 SNEGSKA come from the germline V gene (reference sequence). DNA of the CDR3: TGCAGTGCTAGAGATCAGGCGGGAGGCCACAGCTATGAGCAGTTCTTC. This gives the protein CSARDQAGGHSYEQFF.

The chain links TRBV15 to TRBJ2-5; the D is unclear. Per germline, CDR1 LNHNV and CDR2 YYDKDF (reference sequence). V lost 5 bases, J lost 1 base, and 11 bases lay in between. The CDR3 spans 14 residues. In nucleotides, the CDR3 is TGTGCCACCAGCCTCCAGGCTCTCCAAGAGACCCAGTACTTC. It encodes CATSLQALQETQYF. Supplemented by reference TRBV15 and TRBJ2-5, the full variable domain reads DAMVIQNPRYQVTQFGKPVTLSCSQTLNHNVMYWYQQKSSQAPKLLFHYYDKDFNNEADTPDNFQSRRPNTSFCFLDIRSPGLGDTAMYLCATSLQALQETQYFGPGTRLLVL.

V and J are TRBV9 and TRBJ2-3; tentative D call: TRBD2 (5 bases). The V gene lost 0 bases and the J gene lost 5 bases, with 7 bases spanning the gap. Germline assignment: CDR1 SGDLS and CDR2 YYNGEE. CDR3 length: 13 residues. CDR3 sequence reads: CASSVVAQDTQYF. The CDR3 DNA reads TGTGCCAGCAGCGTAGTAGCGCAAGATACGCAGTATTTT. Full variable domain (remainder filled in from reference TRBV9 and TRBJ2-3): DSGVTQTPKHLITATGQRVTLRCSPRSGDLSVYWYQQSLDQGLQFLIQYYNGEERAKGNILERFSAQQFPDLHSELNLSSLELGDSALYFCASSVVAQDTQYFGPGTRLTVL.

This chain links TRBV29-1 with TRBJ1-2; D gene ambiguous. CDR1 is SQVTM, CDR2 ANQGSEA, per germline. The CDR3 has 14 amino acids. Between the trimmed V and J ends, which lost 4 bases and 2 bases, there was a span of 14 bases. The CDR3 DNA sequence: TGCAGCGTTGCCGCGACTGCTGGCAACTATGGCTACACCTTC. Translation: CSVAATAGNYGYTF.

The chain links TRBV6-1 to TRBJ2-6; the match to TRBD1 covers 8 bases. Germline V gene data show CDR1 as MNHNS and CDR2 as SASEGT. The V gene end was trimmed by 5 bases and the J gene end by 0 bases; junction bases not matched to a gene: 3. The CDR3 length is 16 residues. The CDR3, as DNA: TGTGCCAGCAGTCATACAGGGGGCTCTGGGGCCAACGTCCTGACTTTC. The encoded protein is CASSHTGGSGANVLTF.

This clonotype was counted many times. The gene calls are TRBV7-6 and TRBJ2-3, with 8 bases lining up with TRBD1. With V trimmed by 3 bases and J by 9 bases, 5 bases remained unmatched. CDR1 is SGHVS and CDR2 is FNYEAQ in the germline V gene. This CDR3 has 13 residues. Here the CDR3 reads CASSFGQGVTQYF. The CDR3 bases are TGTGCCAGCAGCTTCGGACAGGGTGTAACGCAGTATTTT. Full variable domain (outside the CDR3, taken from reference TRBV7-6 and TRBJ2-3): GAGVSQSPRYKVTKRGQDVALRCDPISGHVSLYWYRQALGQGPEFLTYFNYEAQQDKSGLPNDRFSAERPEGSISTLTIQRTEQRDSAMYRCASSFGQGVTQYFGPGTRLTVL.